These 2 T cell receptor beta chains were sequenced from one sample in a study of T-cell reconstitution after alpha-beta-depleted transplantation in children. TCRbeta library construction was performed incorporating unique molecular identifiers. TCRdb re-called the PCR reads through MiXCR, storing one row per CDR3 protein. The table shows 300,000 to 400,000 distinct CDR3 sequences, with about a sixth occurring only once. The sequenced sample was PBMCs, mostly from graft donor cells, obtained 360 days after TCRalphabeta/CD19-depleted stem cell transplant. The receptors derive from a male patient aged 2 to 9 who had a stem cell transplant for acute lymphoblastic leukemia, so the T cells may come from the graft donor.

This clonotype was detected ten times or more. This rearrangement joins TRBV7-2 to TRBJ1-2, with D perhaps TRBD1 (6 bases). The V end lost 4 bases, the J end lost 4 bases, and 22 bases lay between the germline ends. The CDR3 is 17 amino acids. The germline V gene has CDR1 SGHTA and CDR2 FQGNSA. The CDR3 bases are TGTGCCAGCAGCTCTTTATTAGTGGCAGGGGCAAGCTATGGCTACACCTTC. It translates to CASSSLLVAGASYGYTF.

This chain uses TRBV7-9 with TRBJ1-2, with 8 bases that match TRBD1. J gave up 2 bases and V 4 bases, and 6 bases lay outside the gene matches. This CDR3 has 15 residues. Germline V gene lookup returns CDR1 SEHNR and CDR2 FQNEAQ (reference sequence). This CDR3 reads CASSSVGQDNYGYTF. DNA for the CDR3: TGTGCCAGCAGCTCAGTGGGACAGGACAACTATGGCTACACCTTC. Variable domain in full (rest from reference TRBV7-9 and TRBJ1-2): DTGVSQNPRHKITKRGQNVTFRCDPISEHNRLYWYRQTLGQGPEFLTYFQNEAQLEKSRLLSDRFSAERPKGSFSTLEIQRTEQGDSAMYLCASSSVGQDNYGYTFGSGTRLTVV.